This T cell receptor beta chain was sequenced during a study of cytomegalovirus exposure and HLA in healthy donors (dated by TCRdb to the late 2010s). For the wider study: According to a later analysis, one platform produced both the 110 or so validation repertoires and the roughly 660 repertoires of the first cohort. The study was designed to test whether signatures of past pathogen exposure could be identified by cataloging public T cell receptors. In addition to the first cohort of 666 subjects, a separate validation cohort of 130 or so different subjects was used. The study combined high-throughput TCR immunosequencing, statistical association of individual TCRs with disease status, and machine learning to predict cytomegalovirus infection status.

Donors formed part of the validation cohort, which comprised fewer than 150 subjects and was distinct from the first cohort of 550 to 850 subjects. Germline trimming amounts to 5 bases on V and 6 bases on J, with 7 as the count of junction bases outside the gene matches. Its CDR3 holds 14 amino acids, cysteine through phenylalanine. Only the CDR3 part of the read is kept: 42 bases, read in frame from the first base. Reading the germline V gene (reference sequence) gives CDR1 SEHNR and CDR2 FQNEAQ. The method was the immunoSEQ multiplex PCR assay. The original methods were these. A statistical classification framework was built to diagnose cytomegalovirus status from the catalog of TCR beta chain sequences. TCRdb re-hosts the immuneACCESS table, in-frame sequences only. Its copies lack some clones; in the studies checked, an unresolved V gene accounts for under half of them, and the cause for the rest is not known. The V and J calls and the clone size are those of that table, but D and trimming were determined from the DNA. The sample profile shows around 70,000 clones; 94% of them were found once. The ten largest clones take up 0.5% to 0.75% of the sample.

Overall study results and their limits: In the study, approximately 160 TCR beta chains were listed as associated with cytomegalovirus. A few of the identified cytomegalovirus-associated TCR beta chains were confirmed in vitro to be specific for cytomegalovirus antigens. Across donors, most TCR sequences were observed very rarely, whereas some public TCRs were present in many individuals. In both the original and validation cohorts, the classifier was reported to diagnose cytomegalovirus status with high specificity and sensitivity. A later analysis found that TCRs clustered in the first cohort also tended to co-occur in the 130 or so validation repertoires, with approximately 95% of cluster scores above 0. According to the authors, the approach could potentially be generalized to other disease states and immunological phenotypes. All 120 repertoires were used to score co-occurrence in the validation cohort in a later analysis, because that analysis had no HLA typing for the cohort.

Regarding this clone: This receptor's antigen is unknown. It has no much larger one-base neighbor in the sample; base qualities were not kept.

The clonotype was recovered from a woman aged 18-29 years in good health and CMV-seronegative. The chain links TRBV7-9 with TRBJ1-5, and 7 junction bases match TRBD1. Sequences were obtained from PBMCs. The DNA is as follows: TGTGCCAGCAGCCCAGGGACAGTCTTTCAGCCCCAGCATTTT. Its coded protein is CASSPGTVFQPQHF.